This T cell receptor (beta chain) was observed in a study of blood T cell repertoires in COVID-19. In the study overall: The origin of the acute and convalescent COVID-19 samples was the United States, Italy and Spain. T cells, B-cell-depleted T cells, or PBMCs supplied cDNA or gDNA.

As handled by the study authors: Reference gene primer amplification yielded estimated nucleated cell counts. Repertoires were generated with immunoSEQ multiplex PCR, while TCRdb's copy carries only in-frame clones and drops some. That table furnishes V, J and clone size, whereas the DNA furnished D and trimming. The data show 120,000 to 150,000 clones, around 86% seen once. The receptor was isolated from a woman at least 80 years old with acute or convalescent COVID-19. The sequenced sample was peripheral blood.

In DNA form, the CDR3 reads TGCGCCAGCGGAATTAGCGGGGGGGCTCGTGAGCAGTTCTTC. The encoded protein is CASGISGGAREQFF. The chain couples TRBV5-1 to TRBJ2-1, with 11 nucleotides matching TRBD2. J was trimmed by 9 bases and V by 7 bases; bases with no gene match: 9. This CDR3 region has 14 residues. The germline gives CDR1 SGHRS, CDR2 YFSETQ.